Listed here is a single T cell receptor (beta chain). What it binds is unknown. All trial patients relapsed after autologous stem cell transplantation. The best responses consisted of complete response, partial response or progressive disease. The data belong to a study of PD-1 blockade in classical Hodgkin lymphoma. Turning to the study itself: A 3 mg/kg intravenous dose of nivolumab was received by patients every 2 weeks.

Study results and caveats: Researchers reported that CD4+ TCR diversity, though not CD8+, rose significantly by C4D1. Diversity similar to that of newly diagnosed patients was seen at baseline in complete responders.

After removal of 7 bases from V and 5 bases from J, the junction contained 6 bases not matched to a gene. Germline lookup yields CDR1 LGHNT and CDR2 FRNRAP. The CDR3 runs to 14 residues. Libraries were prepared by immunoSEQ multiplex PCR; TCRdb keeps only in-frame clonotypes and omits some of them. The table records around 11,000 clones, 70% to 85% of them present only once. The receptor's source is a human donor with classical Hodgkin lymphoma. The chain employs TRBV12-5 and TRBJ2-3, with TRBD2 matching 10 bases. The input for sequencing was peripheral blood mononuclear cells (PBMCs), taken before the second cycle of nivolumab. The CDR3 sequence: CASAEAGGRDTQYF. As DNA, the CDR3 is TGTGCTAGTGCCGAAGCGGGAGGGCGAGATACGCAGTATTTT. Supplemented by reference TRBV12-5 and TRBJ2-3, the full variable domain reads DARVTQTPRHKVTEMGQEVTMRCQPILGHNTVFWYRQTMMQGLELLAYFRNRAPLDDSGMPKDRFSAEMPDATLATLKIQPSEPRDSAVYFCASAEAGGRDTQYFGPGTRLTVL.